The subject of this entry is one TCR beta chain. The sample carries other DNA sequences with the same CDR3. Sequencing was performed with immunoSEQ multiplex PCR; in TCRdb, only in-frame clones are kept and a portion is missing. The table records roughly 700,000 clones, around 72% of them present only once. Trimming took 5 bases from V and 2 from J; bases not matched to a gene: 6. The length of the CDR3 is 14 residues. Germline V gene sequence: CDR1 SGHVS, CDR2 FQNEAQ. The data originate from a study of shared clonotypes between healthy human individuals. The TCR was taken from a woman in her thirties in good health. V and J are TRBV7-8 and TRBJ2-7; 7 bases align to TRBD1. Sequencing used memory CD4+ T cells sorted from blood. Noted subset: CD45RA-negative fraction. CDR3 sequence: CASSPRQGTYEQYF. The CDR3 DNA follows: TGTGCCAGCAGCCCCCGACAGGGTACCTACGAGCAGTACTTC.